These 24 T cell receptor beta chains share one sample of origin, sequenced in a study of OX40 agonist ivuxolimab in advanced cancers. Data came from immunoSEQ multiplex PCR; TCRdb stores just in-frame clones and leaves some out. The sample carries about 50,000 clones, more than 85% recorded once. The source was CD4+ or CD8+ T cells sorted from blood, collected in a trial of the OX40 agonist ivuxolimab. Every receptor here comes from an adult with an advanced solid tumor such as melanoma, head and neck, liver or kidney cancer.

CDR3 sequence reads: CASSLMVRTMAPEQYF. DNA of the CDR3: TGTGCCAGCAGCTTAATGGTACGGACTATGGCACCCGAGCAGTACTTC. J is TRBJ2-7 and V is TRBV11-1; D possibly corresponds to TRBD2 (6 bases). Trimming pared 2 bases from V and 6 bases from J, leaving 20 bases between. The CDR3 consists of 16 residues. Germline assignment: CDR1 SGHAT and CDR2 FQDESV (reference sequence).

The CDR3 coding sequence is TGCGCCAGCAGCCGTGCGAGCAGGGGGGATGAGCAGTTCTTC. Translation gives CASSRASRGDEQFF. The chain uses TRBV4-1 and TRBJ2-1, with D maybe TRBD1 (7 bases). V was shortened by 4 bases and J by 8 bases, with 15 bases between the two germline ends. The CDR3 has 14 amino acids. Per germline, CDR1 MGHRA and CDR2 YSYEKL.

The CDR3 bases are TGCGCCAGCAGCCTGACACAGGGAAATAATGAAAAACTGTTTTTT. Translated, it gives CASSLTQGNNEKLFF. This chain uses TRBV4-1 with TRBJ1-4; maybe TRBD1 (6 bases). This CDR3 spans 15 amino acids. The V gene's germline CDR1 is MGHRA and CDR2 YSYEKL. The ends were cut back, 4 bases at V and 4 bases at J, with 13 bases in the middle.

The chain carries TRBV27 and TRBJ1-2, with D possibly TRBD1 on 5 matching bases. CDR1 is MNHEY, CDR2 SMNVEV, per germline (reference sequence). This CDR3 spans 15 amino acids. Trimming shortened V by 5 bases and J by 1 base, and 14 bases separated the two germline ends. The CDR3 is CASSQAGLGNYGYTF. The CDR3, as DNA: TGTGCCAGCAGTCAGGCAGGGCTGGGTAACTATGGCTACACCTTC.

The V call is TRBV5-5, the J call TRBJ1-2, with D hard to call. CDR1 and CDR2 (germline): SGHKS, YYEKEE (reference sequence). Deletions cut 0 bases from V and 4 bases from J, with 16 bases between. This CDR3 region has 16 residues. In DNA, the CDR3 is TGTGCCAGCAGCTTGGATGATGACACCACGGCCTATGGCTACACCTTC. This sequence encodes CASSLDDDTTAYGYTF.

In its sample, this clone was seen once. The chain recombines TRBV7-8 with TRBJ2-5, with no clear D. The CDR3 totals 14 residues. The V gene's germline CDR1 is SGHVS and CDR2 FQNEAQ. V lost 5 bases to trimming and J lost 2 bases, with 12 bases between them. Written as DNA, the CDR3 is TGTGCCAGCAGCCCCCCTTCGCAGCAAGAGACCCAGTACTTC. It yields the protein CASSPPSQQETQYF.

The chain is built from TRBV5-5 and TRBJ1-1; D uncertain. Trimming took 3 bases from V and 6 from J, leaving 9 bases between them. Germline assignment: CDR1 SGHKS and CDR2 YYEKEE (reference sequence). This CDR3 contains 12 residues. Here the CDR3 reads CASSSASSEAFF. The CDR3 DNA reads TGTGCCAGCAGCTCCGCCTCTTCTGAAGCTTTCTTT.

The V gene is TRBV4-1, the J gene TRBJ2-5; 9 nucleotides match TRBD2. V lost 4 bases, J lost 5 bases, and 5 bases stayed unmatched. The germline gives CDR1 MGHRA, CDR2 YSYEKL. CDR3 length: 14 residues. The CDR3 DNA is TGCGCCAGCAGCCCTCGGACTAGCGTGGAGACCCAGTACTTC. Protein product: CASSPRTSVETQYF.

This sequence joins TRBV4-1 and TRBJ1-1; D is ambiguous. In germline, CDR1 is MGHRA, CDR2 YSYEKL. This CDR3 has 12 amino acids. V was shortened by 5 bases and J by 5 bases, with 9 bases between the two germline ends. The CDR3 DNA reads as TGCGCCAGCAGCTTAGAAGGAACTGAAGCTTTCTTT. It specifies CASSLEGTEAFF.

The chain couples TRBV7-2 to TRBJ2-7; no definite D call. V lost 3 bases, J lost 4 bases, and 4 bases lay in between. Germline-derived CDR1 and CDR2 are SGHTA and FQGNSA. The CDR3 length is 11 residues. CDR3 DNA: TGTGCCAGCAGCTTGTATTACGAGCAGTACTTC. Protein product: CASSLYYEQYF.

The CDR3: CASSLSRAGRTDTQYF. In DNA, the CDR3 is TGTGCCAGCAGCTTAAGCCGAGCAGGGAGGACAGATACGCAGTATTTT. The chain has TRBV7-9 and TRBJ2-3; possible D gene TRBD2, 6 bases. Germline V CDR1 and CDR2: SEHNR, FQNEAQ (reference sequence). The ends were cut back, 2 bases at V and 3 bases at J, with 15 bases in the middle. The CDR3 consists of 16 residues.

The chain employs TRBV11-2 and TRBJ1-1; D unclear. CDR1 SGHAT and CDR2 FQNNGV come from the germline V gene. Trimming pared 0 bases from V and 8 bases from J, leaving 10 bases between. The CDR3 has 13 amino acids. The CDR3, as DNA: TGTGCCAGCAGCTTAGAGGCCACCTGGGAAGCTTTCTTT. Residues: CASSLEATWEAFF.

The rearrangement joins TRBV7-8 to TRBJ2-3; 8 bases agree with TRBD2. V lost 5 bases, J lost 5 bases, and 12 bases stayed unmatched. Germline V lookup: CDR1 SGHVS, CDR2 FQNEAQ. The CDR3 has 16 amino acids. CDR3: CASSPPARGGRDTQYF. CDR3 in DNA: TGTGCCAGCAGCCCCCCAGCCCGGGGGGGCAGAGATACGCAGTATTTT.

Written as DNA, the CDR3 is TGTGCCAGCAGTCTGACAGCCGCAGAGCAGTATTTT. Amino acid sequence: CASSLTAAEQYF. This chain links TRBV27 with TRBJ2-3; tentative D call: TRBD1 (5 bases). V lost 5 bases, J lost 11 bases, and 14 bases lay in between. Germline V gene data show CDR1 as MNHEY and CDR2 as SMNVEV (reference sequence). The CDR3 covers 12 residues.

Regarding this clone: Other DNA sequences of this sample code for an identical CDR3. The rearrangement links TRBV19 to TRBJ1-1; D not certain. The V end lost 3 bases, the J end lost 1 base, and 6 bases lay between the germline ends. The germline V gene has CDR1 LNHDA and CDR2 SQIVND (reference sequence). This CDR3 is built from 13 residues. The CDR3 protein is CASSISGNTEAFF. CDR3 nucleotide sequence: TGTGCCAGTAGTATTTCGGGGAACACTGAAGCTTTCTTT.

This chain links TRBV4-1 with TRBJ1-2; 7 bases align to TRBD1. The CDR3 has 17 residues. Germline lookup yields CDR1 MGHRA and CDR2 YSYEKL. Trimming removed 0 bases from V and 4 bases from J; junction bases left unmatched: 11. The CDR3 here is CASSQDTGEGPLYGYTF. DNA for the CDR3: TGCGCCAGCAGCCAAGATACAGGGGAAGGTCCTCTCTATGGCTACACCTTC.

The V call is TRBV19, the J call TRBJ2-1, with 8 bases fitting TRBD2. Germline CDR1 reads LNHDA; CDR2 reads SQIVND (reference sequence). V lost 6 bases, J lost 8 bases, and 9 bases stayed unmatched. This CDR3 is built from 14 residues. The CDR3 bases are TGTGCCAGTAGAGGGCGGGGGGATTTCGATGAGCAGTTCTTC. This gives the protein CASRGRGDFDEQFF. Based on the CDR3 plus reference TRBV19 and TRBJ2-1, the full variable domain is DGGITQSPKYLFRKEGQNVTLSCEQNLNHDAMYWYRQDPGQGLRLIYYSQIVNDFQKGDIAEGYSVSREKKESFPLTVTSAQKNPTAFYLCASRGRGDFDEQFFGPGTRLTVL.

The chain combines TRBV9 with TRBJ1-3; TRBD1 matches at 8 bases. Trimming cost V 2 bases and J 4 bases; bases outside gene matches: 5. The germline gives CDR1 SGDLS, CDR2 YYNGEE. This CDR3 spans 15 amino acids. The CDR3 DNA sequence: TGTGCCAGCAGCGTGACAGGGGCGGAGGGAAACACCATATATTTT. Translated, it gives CASSVTGAEGNTIYF.

V usage is TRBV10-3 and J usage is TRBJ1-1, with 8 positions matching TRBD1. The V and J ends lost 5 bases and 1 base, in that order; junction bases with no gene match: 3. The CDR3 consists of 14 residues. Germline V gene lookup returns CDR1 ENHRY and CDR2 SYGVKD. CDR3 nucleotide sequence: TGTGCCATCAGTTGGACAGGGTCGAACACTGAAGCTTTCTTT. This gives the protein CAISWTGSNTEAFF.

This clone came up once. DNA for the CDR3: TGTGCCAGCAGCTTGGGGACAGGGATTAACTATGGCTACACCTTC. It encodes CASSLGTGINYGYTF. The chain combines TRBV5-6 with TRBJ1-2, with TRBD1 identical over 8 bases. The ends lost 0 bases at V and 1 base at J; junction bases unmatched: 2. The germline V gene has CDR1 SGHDT and CDR2 YYEEEE. This CDR3 has 15 residues.

This rearrangement joins TRBV9 to TRBJ1-2; D unresolved. The CDR3 is 12 residues long. CDR1 is SGDLS and CDR2 is YYNGEE in the germline V gene. V was clipped by 3 bases and J by 7 bases, with 10 bases between them. The CDR3 nucleotides are TGTGCCAGCAGCGCCCTAAAAACTGGCTACACCTTC. Its translation: CASSALKTGYTF.

The chain recombines TRBV27 with TRBJ1-2; D call uncertain. This CDR3 has 13 amino acids. Germline assignment: CDR1 MNHEY and CDR2 SMNVEV (reference sequence). V was trimmed by 4 bases and J by 2 bases, leaving 8 bases between them. CDR3 bases: TGTGCCAGCAGTTCCGCCGAGAACTATGGCTACACCTTC. The encoded protein is CASSSAENYGYTF.

V gene TRBV27 combines with J gene TRBJ2-7, with D perhaps assigned TRBD1 or TRBD2 (5 bases each). V lost 3 bases, J lost 5 bases, and 11 bases lay in between. The germline gives CDR1 MNHEY, CDR2 SMNVEV (reference sequence). This CDR3 spans 13 amino acids. CDR3 protein: CASSLGVVNEQYF. The CDR3 nucleotides are TGTGCCAGCAGTTTGGGGGTTGTAAACGAGCAGTACTTC.

About this clone itself: A junction boundary mismatches the germline segment, possibly from a read error. The chain joins TRBV7-7 to TRBJ1-1, with unresolved D. The V gene's germline CDR1 is SSHAT and CDR2 FNYEAQ (reference sequence). This CDR3 spans 12 amino acids. In DNA form, the CDR3 reads TGTGCTAGCAGCTTCTCTGGGACTGAAGCTTTCTTT. Its protein product is CASSFSGTEAFF.